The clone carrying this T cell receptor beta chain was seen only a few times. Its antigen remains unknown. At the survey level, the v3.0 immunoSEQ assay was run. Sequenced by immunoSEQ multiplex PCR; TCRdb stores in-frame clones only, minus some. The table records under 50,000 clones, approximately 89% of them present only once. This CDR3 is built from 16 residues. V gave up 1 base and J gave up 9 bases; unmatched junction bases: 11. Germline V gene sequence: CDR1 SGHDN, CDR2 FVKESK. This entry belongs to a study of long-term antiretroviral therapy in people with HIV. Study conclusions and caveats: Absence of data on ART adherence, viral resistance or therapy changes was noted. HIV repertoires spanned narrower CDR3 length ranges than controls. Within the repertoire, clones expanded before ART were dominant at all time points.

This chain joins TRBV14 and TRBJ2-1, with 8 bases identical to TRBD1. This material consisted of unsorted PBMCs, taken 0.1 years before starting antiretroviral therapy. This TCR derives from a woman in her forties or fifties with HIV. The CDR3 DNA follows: TGTGCCAGCAGCCAAGTAAAGGCAGGGGGCGCGGGTGAGCAGTTCTTC. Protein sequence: CASSQVKAGGAGEQFF.